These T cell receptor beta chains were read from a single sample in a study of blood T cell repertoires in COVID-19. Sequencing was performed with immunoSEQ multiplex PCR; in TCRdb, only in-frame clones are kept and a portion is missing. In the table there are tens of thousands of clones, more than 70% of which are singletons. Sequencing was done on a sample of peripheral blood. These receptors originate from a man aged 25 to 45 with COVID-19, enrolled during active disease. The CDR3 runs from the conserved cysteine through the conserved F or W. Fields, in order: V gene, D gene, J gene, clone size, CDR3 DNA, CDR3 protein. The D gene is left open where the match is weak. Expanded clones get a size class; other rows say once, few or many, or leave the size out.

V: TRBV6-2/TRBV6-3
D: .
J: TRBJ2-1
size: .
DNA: TGTGCCAGCAGTTGGGACACCTATAGCCTCTCCTACAATGAGCAGTTCTTC
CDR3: CASSWDTYSLSYNEQFF

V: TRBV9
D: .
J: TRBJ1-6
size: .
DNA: TGTGCCAGCAGCGTGTCGGGGAATTATAATTCACCCCTCCACTTT
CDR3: CASSVSGNYNSPLHF

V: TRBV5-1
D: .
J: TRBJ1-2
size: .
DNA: TGCGCCAGCAGCTTGTTAGAGGGTAATGGCTACACCTTC
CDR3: CASSLLEGNGYTF

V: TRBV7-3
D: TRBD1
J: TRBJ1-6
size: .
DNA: TGTGCCAGCAGCTTGGGGACAGTCGGTTCACCCCTCCACTTT
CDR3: CASSLGTVGSPLHF

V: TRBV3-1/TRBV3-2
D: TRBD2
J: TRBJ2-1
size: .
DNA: TGTGCCAGCAGACCCGGGACTACCGTGTCCTACAATGAGCAGTTCTTC
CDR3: CASRPGTTVSYNEQFF

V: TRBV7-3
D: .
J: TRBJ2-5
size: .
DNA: TGTGCCAGCAGCCCCACCGGGTACCAAGAGACCCAGTACTTC
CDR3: CASSPTGYQETQYF

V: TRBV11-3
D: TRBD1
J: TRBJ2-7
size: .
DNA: TGTGCCAGCAGCCGGGACAGGGTGGGCGAGCAGTACTTC
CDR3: CASSRDRVGEQYF

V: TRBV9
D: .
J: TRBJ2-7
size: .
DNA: TGTGCCAGCAGCGTCCAGGGAGGCGAGCAGTACTTC
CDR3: CASSVQGGEQYF

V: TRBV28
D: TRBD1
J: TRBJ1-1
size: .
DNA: TGTGCCAGCAGCCGTGACAGGGGCCTTAACACTGAAGCTTTCTTT
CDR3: CASSRDRGLNTEAFF

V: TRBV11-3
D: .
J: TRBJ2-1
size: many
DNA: TGTGCCAGCAGCTTAGGGCAGGGGGGCCTCAATGAGCAGTTCTTC
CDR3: CASSLGQGGLNEQFF

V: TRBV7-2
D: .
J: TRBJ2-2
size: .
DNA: TGTGCCAGCAGCCCCTCCTCCCAGGGAACCTACTCCACCGGGGAGCTGTTTTTT
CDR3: CASSPSSQGTYSTGELFF

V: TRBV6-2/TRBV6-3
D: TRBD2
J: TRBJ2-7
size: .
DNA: TGTGCCAGCAGTTACTCTTCTAGCGGGGGGGAGAAGCAGTACTTC
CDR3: CASSYSSSGGEKQYF

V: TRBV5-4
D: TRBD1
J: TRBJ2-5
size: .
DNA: TGTGCCAGCAGCTTACAGGGGGGTCAAGAGACCCAGTACTTC
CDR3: CASSLQGGQETQYF

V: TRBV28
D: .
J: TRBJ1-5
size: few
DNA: TGTGCCAGCAGTCCCTCCCGGGAGGGCGGGCCCCAGCATTTT
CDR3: CASSPSREGGPQHF

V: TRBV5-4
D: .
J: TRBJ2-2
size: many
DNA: TGTGCCATACGGCCCGGGTTGACCGGGGAGCTGTTTTTT
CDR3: CAIRPGLTGELFF

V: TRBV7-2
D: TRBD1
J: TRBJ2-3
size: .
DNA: TGTGCCAGCAGCCCTGGGACAGGGAGCTTCACAGATACGCAGTATTTT
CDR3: CASSPGTGSFTDTQYF

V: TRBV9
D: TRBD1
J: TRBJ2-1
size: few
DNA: TGTGCCAGCAGCTTACTGCCGGGACAGGGGTCCAATGAGCAGTTCTTC
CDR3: CASSLLPGQGSNEQFF

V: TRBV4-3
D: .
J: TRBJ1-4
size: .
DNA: TGCGCCAGCAGCCCGGTGGAGGACCATAATGAAAAACTGTTTTTT
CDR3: CASSPVEDHNEKLFF

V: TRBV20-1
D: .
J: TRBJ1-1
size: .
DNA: TGCAGTGCTAGTCTTCGGGAGACTGAAGCTTTCTTT
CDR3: CSASLRETEAFF

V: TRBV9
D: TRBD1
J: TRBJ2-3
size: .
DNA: TGTGCCAGCAGCGAGGGGACAGGGGCCACAGATACGCAGTATTTT
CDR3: CASSEGTGATDTQYF